This entry describes one TCR beta chain. The recovered donors of Cohort 3 showed two negative PCRs, clearance, or symptom resolution. CDR3 length equals 18 residues. These data belong to a study of blood T cell repertoires in COVID-19. About the study: Acute and convalescent COVID-19 samples came from the United States, Italy and Spain. PBMCs, B-cell-depleted T cells, or T cells were the source of the cDNA or gDNA that made up the material.

In the authors' workflow: Reference gene primer amplification gave estimated nucleated cell counts. The protocol was immunoSEQ multiplex PCR, while the TCRdb copy is restricted to in-frame clones and leaves out a portion. For V, J and clone size, that table is used; D and trimming come from the DNA. Of 290,000 or so clones in the sample, 86% were seen once. The chain combines TRBV21-1 with TRBJ1-5; the table's D call TRBD1 went unverified against the DNA. TRBV21-1 is flagged as a pseudogene. This sequence originates from a woman between 18 and 29 years old who had recovered from COVID-19. The sequenced sample was PBMCs or T cells enriched from blood (not recorded which). The CDR3 spells CASSKEDRGQLANQPQHF. The CDR3 DNA is TGTGCCAGCAGCAAAGAGGACAGGGGGCAACTTGCCAATCAGCCCCAGCATTTT.